The clone carrying this T cell receptor (beta chain) came up many times. What it binds is unknown. TCRdb re-derived calls from the multiplex PCR reads in MiXCR, one entry per CDR3 protein. The table records over 150,000 distinct CDR3 sequences, approximately 33% of them present only once. The data were obtained in a study of breast tumors, draining lymph nodes, adjacent tissues. Study-wide results and limits: Tumor repertoires ranked between lymph nodes and nontumor tissue in diversity, with V and J gene preferences.

The ends were cut back, 0 bases at V and 5 bases at J, with 8 bases in the middle. Germline V gene lookup returns CDR1 LGHDT and CDR2 YNNKEL (reference sequence). The CDR3 is 13 residues long. The lymph nodes were axillary draining lymph nodes from breast cancer patients. This rearrangement joins TRBV3-1 to TRBJ2-7; D not resolved. Sequenced sample: axillary lymph node tissue. This TCR was recovered from a female donor with breast cancer. Some clones in this sample may be carry-over from other donors' samples. The CDR3 reads CASSQDNTDEQYF. The CDR3 bases are TGTGCCAGCAGCCAAGATAATACGGACGAGCAGTACTTC.